This TCR beta chain was observed in a study of cytomegalovirus exposure and HLA in healthy donors listed by TCRdb under 2017. Study-wide context: An earlier analysis of several hundred of the donors reported 250 to 300 Gb of sequence data and some 120 million unique TCR beta sequences from around 200 million T cells. The genetic ancestry cluster associated with self-reported Caucasian donors included 80% to 90% of the 398 genotyped donors. Around 320 gigabases of sequencing data and roughly 90 million unique TCR sequences were included in an early release covering roughly 700 HLA-typed donors. Typing coverage differed by locus: A, B, C, DRB1 and DQB1 were typed in about 620-640 donors, DQA1 in around 500, DPA1 in around 580, and DPB1 in approximately 450. On average, roughly 200,000 unique TCR beta nucleotide sequences were sequenced per donor among more than 350 genotyped donors of the cohort, with roughly 18% of those sequences being non-productive. To predict cytomegalovirus infection status, the study combined high-throughput TCR immunosequencing, statistical association of individual TCRs with disease status, and machine learning. In a later analysis, previously published TCR beta repertoires from 500 to 750 donors were re-analyzed and high-resolution HLA genotyping was added so that TCR occurrence patterns could be studied. Using immunosequencing, the study profiled T cell repertoires from fewer than 850 subjects and related those repertoires to cytomegalovirus serostatus. Rather than using new phenotypic data, the later analysis identified candidate immune exposures from TCR beta sequences and from how often those sequences occurred across donors. Both class I and class II loci were covered by HLA typing, at four-digit resolution. The study was designed to test whether signatures of past pathogen exposure could be identified by cataloging public T cell receptors. Every repertoire in the discovery cohort had been generated on one and the same sequencing platform. About five DR-DQ haplotypes were handled as single units for association and clustering, since linkage in the cohort was strong. Donor age, sex, ethnicity and CMV serostatus were compiled alongside the repertoire data. An earlier analysis of 587 of the donors applied high-throughput TCR beta sequencing to assess whether each TCR beta V gene segment acted as functional or pseudogenic. Besides the first cohort of roughly 640 subjects, a separate validation cohort made up of 120 different subjects was used. In a later genetic analysis, genome-wide SNP genotypes for about three fifths of the 666 donors were used, and that subset was treated as a discovery cohort.

Worth noting for this clone: This receptor's antigen is unknown. No quality values exist for individual bases; no much larger clone is one base distant.

From cysteine to phenylalanine, the CDR3 is 16 amino acids long. Here the CDR3 DNA is all that survives: 48 bases in frame from base 1. Trimming removed 2 bases from V and 0 bases from J, leaving 14 bases between the germline ends. From a lookup of the germline V gene, CDR1 and CDR2 are MNHEY and SVGAGI. The library came from the immunoSEQ multiplex PCR assay. For the multiplex PCR, a mixture combining 60 forward primers for TCR Vbeta segments and 13 reverse primers for TCR Jbeta segments was used. The CDR3 region of rearranged TCR beta genes was amplified from genomic DNA with a multiplex PCR assay. The Illumina HiSeq System was used to sequence the amplified TCR beta libraries as 87-base-pair reads. The authors' analysis ran thus. In a later analysis, about 80 million unique TCR beta chains were counted across the 650 to 700 repertoires, and some 10 million of these chains were shared by at least two donors. Raw reads were error-corrected and collapsed into unique sequences with a nearest-neighbor algorithm that merged closely related sequences to remove PCR and sequencing errors. To assign V, D and J gene segments, CDR3 sequences were aligned to IMGT reference sequences. For a sequence to be retained, a match of at least six nucleotides to both a V gene segment and a J gene segment was required. Rearrangements were called productive when the CDR3 lacked stop codons and stayed in frame with V and J; all others were non-productive. CDR3 was defined by IMGT convention, running from the second conserved V-encoded cysteine to the conserved J-encoded phenylalanine. The earlier analysis of fewer than 750 of the donors excluded sequences that lacked an unambiguous match to a single V gene segment. An earlier analysis of a few hundred of the donors classified V segments as functional when productive rearrangements were above 56.7% and as segregating when the standard deviation between donors was above 5%. A statistical classification framework was built for diagnosing cytomegalovirus status from the catalog of TCR beta chain sequences. A later analysis assigned V and J genes by comparing TCR nucleotide sequences with IMGT/GENE-DB human TR gene sequences. A later analysis assigned CDR3 sequences and most-parsimonious VDJ recombination scenarios with the TCRdist pipeline. A later analysis defined each TCR beta chain by its CDR3 amino acid sequence plus V-gene family, and excluded reads lacking a unique V-gene family. To address suspected cross-contamination and a sequencing artifact, a later analysis removed around 600 highly shared, low-generation-probability nucleotide sequences. In a later analysis, a clonal expansion index for each public chain was calculated from normalized within-repertoire ranks of inferred template counts. In a later analysis, generation probabilities were computed with a VDJ recombination model fitted to out-of-frame rearrangements, and the resulting probabilities were checked against IGoR. A later analysis scored TCR-TCR, TCR-HLA and TCR-CMV co-occurrence with hypergeometric tests, applying a repertoire-size bias correction to TCR pairs. False discovery rates were estimated in a later analysis by permuting HLA or CMV assignments 20 times. In a later analysis, co-occurring TCRs were grouped with DBSCAN, and TCRdist sequence similarity was added when clustering was performed within HLA-allele-positive subsets. Repertoires with fewer than 30,000 or more than 120,000 public chains were left out of co-occurrence clustering, as were five repertoires with anomalous nucleotide sharing. TCRdb provides this immuneACCESS table in a form limited to in-frame rearrangements. Some clones are lacking; in checked studies, under half of them reflect an unresolved V gene, and why the rest are absent is not known. The DNA was the basis for D and trimming; V, J and clone size are from that table. In this sample the table shows approximately 150,000 clones, approximately 70% of which occur a single time. Less than 3.5% of the sample goes to the ten largest clones.

In total, around 600 healthy bone marrow donors made up the cohort. Cohort members were all nominally healthy when sampled, although unrecorded immune exposures were likely present. The donor tested CMV seropositive, placing the donor among the approximately 290 seropositive members of the cohort. A peripheral blood sample was collected from each donor, and TCR beta sequencing was performed on peripheral blood mononuclear cells. The Qiagen DNeasy Blood Extraction Kit was used to extract genomic DNA from the blood cell samples. General conclusions and limits of the study: In a later analysis, HLA-associated TCR beta chains were found to be more clonally expanded and to have lower generation probabilities than equally common non-associated chains. The sequencing pipeline was judged likely to have produced a cluster of highly shared sequence variants as a technical artifact. At a false discovery rate of 0.05, a later analysis linked roughly 17,000 TCR beta sequences to specific HLA alleles. In this cohort, only TCR beta chains were sequenced, and detectable features were limited by the absence of alpha or paired-chain data. In a later analysis, TCR association rates were found to vary across HLA loci, with the most associated TCRs seen for DRB1 alleles and the fewest for HLA-C alleles. In a later genetic analysis, fewer N-insertions in productive TCRs were reported among donors in an Asian-associated ancestry cluster than the approximately 670-donor mean. Because counts were too low, 15 to 20 rarely observed V segments, including chromosome 9 orphons, were left out of the earlier analysis of several hundred of the donors. Immune exposure information for the cohort was limited to CMV serostatus. In a later analysis, most CMV-associated TCR beta chains were found to appear HLA-restricted, with HLA associations seemingly driven largely by CMV exposure. The authors suggested that the approach could potentially be generalized to other disease states and immunological phenotypes. In an earlier analysis of roughly 560 of the donors, most TCR beta V segments were observed in productive rearrangements about 90% or about 30% of the time, broadly matching IMGT annotations. A later genetic analysis associated a missense DCLRE1C variant with V-gene and J-gene trimming of TCR beta chains, and an independent cohort replicated the association. When HLA alleles, especially DR and DQ, strongly co-occurred, TCR associations were difficult to assign to individual alleles. Across donors, most TCR sequences were observed very rarely, whereas some public TCRs were present in many individuals. The classifier was reported to diagnose cytomegalovirus status with high specificity and sensitivity in both the original and validation cohorts. The study gave a list of 150 to 200 TCR beta chains associated with cytomegalovirus. Linkage disequilibrium might explain the correlated functional status among segregating V segments, but an unknown experimental factor could not be excluded. Three of the identified cytomegalovirus-associated TCR beta chains were confirmed in vitro to be specific for cytomegalovirus antigens. Roughly uniform sequencing depth across donors was assumed in presence/absence analyses, although this assumption may not hold. A later analysis reported that several top co-occurrence clusters appeared linked to parvovirus B19, influenza, CMV and Epstein-Barr virus. Some IMGT-functional V segments, including TRBV6-2 and TRBV6-3, could not be distinguished by the 87-base-pair reads and were therefore excluded. HLA typing was unavailable for some donors at each locus, so association tests used only the typed subset. A further reported finding was that TCR beta sequences accurately predicted the HLA-A and HLA-B alleles for most subjects in the first cohort.

The source material was PBMCs. This TCR was sampled from a middle-aged woman in good health and CMV-seropositive. The chain links TRBV6-5 with TRBJ2-7; TRBD1 is a weak D gene call, 6 bases matching. Here is the DNA: TGTGCCAGCAGTTACCAGACAGGTACCGGCTCCTACGAGCAGTACTTC. It codes for CASSYQTGTGSYEQYF.